The 25 T cell receptor beta chains listed next were all sequenced from one sample in a study of PD-1 and CTLA-4 blockade in melanoma. Data came from immunoSEQ multiplex PCR; TCRdb stores just in-frame clones and leaves some out. The data show some 33,000 clones, with 88% seen just once and approximately 6.4% held by the top ten. The source was CD8+ T cells from peripheral blood, collected from a patient given anti-PD-1 treatment. Source of these receptors: a human donor with melanoma.

This clone appeared once. The gene calls are TRBV6-1 and TRBJ1-5, with 7 bases identical to TRBD1. The germline gives CDR1 MNHNS, CDR2 SASEGT. V trimming: 1 base; J trimming: 6 bases; junction bases outside the gene matches: 9. CDR3 length equals 16 residues. The chain's CDR3 is CASSEVGRQGIQPQHF. The CDR3, as DNA: TGTGCCAGCAGTGAAGTTGGGCGACAGGGCATTCAGCCCCAGCATTTT.

The rearrangement links TRBV7-9 to TRBJ2-1; 10 bases are a match to TRBD1. V dropped 5 bases and J dropped 7; count of bases not matched to a gene: 11. This CDR3 is built from 16 residues. Germline CDR1 and CDR2: SEHNR and FQNEAQ (reference sequence). The CDR3 DNA is TGTGCCAGCAGCGCCCGGGACAGGGGCATATGGAATGAGCAGTTCTTC. Encoded protein: CASSARDRGIWNEQFF.

This rearrangement joins TRBV18 to TRBJ1-1; 9 positions agree with TRBD1. Germline V lookup: CDR1 KGHSH, CDR2 LQKENI. V trimming: 5 bases; J trimming: 6 bases; junction bases outside the gene matches: 4. The CDR3 length is 13 residues. CDR3 sequence reads: CASSITGGAEAFF. The CDR3 bases are TGTGCCAGCTCAATAACAGGGGGCGCTGAAGCTTTCTTT. Filled out from reference TRBV18 and TRBJ1-1, the complete variable domain reads NAGVMQNPRHLVRRRGQEARLRCSPMKGHSHVYWYRQLPEEGLKFMVYLQKENIIDESGMPKERFSAEFPKEGPSILRIQQVVRGDSAAYFCASSITGGAEAFFGQGTRLTVV.

The chain employs TRBV4-2 and TRBJ2-1; 10 bases are a match to TRBD1. The V segment lost 0 bases and the J segment 4 bases; nucleotides outside the gene matches: 6. The V gene's germline CDR1 is LGHNA and CDR2 YNFKEQ. The CDR3 contains 17 residues. CDR3 DNA: TGTGCCAGCAGCCAAGATCACCCGGGACAGGGGTACAATGAGCAGTTCTTC. It encodes CASSQDHPGQGYNEQFF.

This chain joins TRBV12-3 or TRBV12-4 and TRBJ2-7, with TRBD1 as a possible D gene (6 bases). V lost 4 bases and J lost 0, with 7 bases in between. The CDR3 runs 13 residues. CDR3 in DNA: TGTGCCAGCAGTTCGACAGGCTCCTACGAGCAGTACTTC. It encodes CASSSTGSYEQYF.

This chain uses TRBV7-9 with TRBJ2-1; D is possibly TRBD2 (7 bases). Trimming stripped 0 bases from V and 4 bases from J, with 10 bases between. CDR1 is SEHNR, CDR2 FQNEAQ, per germline (reference sequence). There are 15 residues in the CDR3. The CDR3 protein is CASSLAQGLYNEQFF. Written as DNA, the CDR3 is TGTGCCAGCAGCTTAGCACAGGGACTATACAATGAGCAGTTCTTC.

The CDR3 region has the DNA TGTGCCAGCAGTCGTCTGGGGGGGGCTTTCTTT. Residues: CASSRLGGAFF. The rearrangement uses TRBV28 and TRBJ1-1; TRBD1 might be the D (5 bases). Trimming took 5 bases from V and 11 from J, leaving 12 bases between them. The CDR3 loop spans 11 amino acids. Germline assignment: CDR1 MDHEN and CDR2 SYDVKM.

The rearrangement joins TRBV7-8 to TRBJ1-1; TRBD1 might be the D (5 bases). The V and J ends lost 5 bases and 1 base respectively, with 17 bases between them. Germline CDR1 is SGHVS and CDR2 is FQNEAQ. This CDR3 comprises 16 residues. This CDR3 reads CASSLDRDFGNTEAFF. The CDR3, as DNA: TGTGCCAGCAGCCTTGACCGGGACTTCGGGAACACTGAAGCTTTCTTT.

This chain links TRBV9 with TRBJ1-1; possibly TRBD1 for D (5 bases). Germline CDR1 reads SGDLS; CDR2 reads YYNGEE. Trimming removed 0 bases from V and 3 bases from J, with 6 bases in between. The CDR3 spans 13 residues. In DNA, the CDR3 is TGTGCCAGCAGCGTAGGGGGGGACACTGAAGCTTTCTTT. The encoded protein is CASSVGGDTEAFF.

CDR3 coding DNA: TGTGCCAGCAGTTTGTCTCAGGGTTACAATCAGCCCCAGCATTTT. Translated, it gives CASSLSQGYNQPQHF. The J gene is TRBJ1-5, the V gene TRBV27; weak D call: TRBD1 (5 bases). The CDR3 contains 15 residues. Looked up from germline, CDR1 is MNHEY and CDR2 is SMNVEV (reference sequence). Trimming shortened V by 3 bases and J by 3 bases, and 12 bases separated the two germline ends.

The J gene is TRBJ2-5, the V gene TRBV19, with 14 bases identical to TRBD2. The J segment lost 4 bases and the V segment lost 7 bases, leaving 5 bases of the junction unmatched. Germline V gene sequence: CDR1 LNHDA, CDR2 SQIVND (reference sequence). This CDR3 spans 15 amino acids. CDR3 in amino acids: CASTMGTSGGETQYF. As DNA, the CDR3 is TGTGCCAGTACCATGGGGACTAGCGGGGGAGAGACCCAGTACTTC.

The rearrangement links TRBV9 to TRBJ1-1; D is ambiguous. The V and J ends lost 0 bases and 8 bases respectively, with 11 bases between them. Germline assignment: CDR1 SGDLS and CDR2 YYNGEE. This CDR3 region has 13 residues. CDR3 sequence reads: CASSVGARSEAFF. CDR3 nucleotide sequence: TGTGCCAGCAGCGTAGGGGCACGGAGCGAAGCTTTCTTT.

This sequence joins TRBV7-2 and TRBJ2-5, with 8 bases matching TRBD2. Unmatched junction bases numbered 6, after V lost 4 bases and J lost 2 bases. Germline CDR1 reads SGHTA; CDR2 reads FQGNSA. The length of the CDR3 is 15 residues. Here the CDR3 reads CASSSGTRLQETQYF. In DNA form, the CDR3 reads TGTGCCAGCAGCTCCGGGACTAGACTTCAAGAGACCCAGTACTTC. The full variable domain, its missing parts supplied by reference TRBV7-2 and TRBJ2-5, is GAGVSQSPSNKVTEKGKDVELRCDPISGHTALYWYRQSLGQGLEFLIYFQGNSAPDKSGLPSDRFSAERTGGSVSTLTIQRTQQEDSAVYLCASSSGTRLQETQYFGPGTRLLVL.

The chain recombines TRBV9 with TRBJ1-1; D gene uncertain. With 4 bases removed from V and 2 bases from J, the gap between germline ends came to 21 bases. The germline CDR1 and CDR2 sequences are SGDLS and YYNGEE. CDR3 length: 17 residues. The CDR3 DNA reads as TGTGCCAGCAGCCCTAATTACCCCGGCGATGCTAACACTGAAGCTTTCTTT. Translated, it gives CASSPNYPGDANTEAFF.

The rearrangement uses TRBV6-5 and TRBJ2-3; unclear D gene. V was trimmed by 6 bases and J by 4 bases, leaving 11 bases between them. Looked up from germline, CDR1 is MNHEY and CDR2 is SVGAGI. This CDR3 is 13 amino acids long. CDR3 residues: CASRLKRPDTQYF. The CDR3, as DNA: TGTGCCAGCAGGCTCAAACGACCAGATACGCAGTATTTT.

The chain couples TRBV29-1 to TRBJ1-4, with D possibly TRBD1 on 5 matching bases. The CDR3 sequence is 15 residues long. Germline-derived CDR1 and CDR2 are SQVTM and ANQGSEA. Trimming took 7 bases from V and 8 from J, leaving 23 bases between them. The CDR3 sequence is CSAPEPGGAGEKLFF. In nucleotides, the CDR3 is TGCAGCGCTCCCGAGCCGGGAGGGGCCGGGGAAAAACTGTTTTTT. Based on the CDR3 plus reference TRBV29-1 and TRBJ1-4, the full variable domain is SAVISQKPSRDICQRGTSLTIQCQVDSQVTMMFWYRQQPGQSLTLIATANQGSEATYESGFVIDKFPISRPNLTFSTLTVSNMSPEDSSIYLCSAPEPGGAGEKLFFGSGTQLSVL.

This chain links TRBV29-1 with TRBJ2-3, with D tentatively TRBD1 (5 bases). Trimming pared 6 bases from V and 0 bases from J, leaving 13 bases between. Germline values: CDR1 SQVTM, CDR2 ANQGSEA. The CDR3 is 14 residues long. This CDR3 reads CSVSREGSTDTQYF. The CDR3 DNA follows: TGCAGCGTAAGCAGGGAAGGTAGCACAGATACGCAGTATTTT.

In nucleotides, the CDR3 is TGTGCCAGCAGCTTAGAGGCAGGGGGAAACACCATATATTTT. It is translated as CASSLEAGGNTIYF. The J gene is TRBJ1-3, the V gene TRBV7-6; TRBD1 is a possible D gene (5 bases). Trimming shortened V by 1 base and J by 4 bases, and 8 bases separated the two germline ends. The CDR3 length is 14 residues. CDR1 SGHVS and CDR2 FNYEAQ come from the germline V gene.

The chain links TRBV6-5 to TRBJ2-7; D ambiguous. The CDR3 runs to 13 residues. Between the trimmed V and J ends, which lost 2 bases and 4 bases, there was a span of 9 bases. Germline-derived CDR1 and CDR2 are MNHEY and SVGAGI. Here the CDR3 DNA reads TGTGCCAGCAGTTACAGGGAATTTTACGAGCAGTACTTC. Translating gives CASSYREFYEQYF.

The V call is TRBV28, the J call TRBJ1-5, with a possible D match to TRBD1 (5 bases). Looked up from germline, CDR1 is MDHEN and CDR2 is SYDVKM. The V and J ends lost 2 bases and 9 bases respectively, with 17 bases between them. The CDR3 spans 15 residues. The CDR3 DNA sequence: TGTGCCAGCAGTTTAGGGGACTCCGGCAGATGGCCCCAGCATTTT. Its protein product is CASSLGDSGRWPQHF.

The chain combines TRBV4-2 with TRBJ1-3, with 7 positions matching TRBD1. The length of the CDR3 is 15 residues. Looked up from germline, CDR1 is LGHNA and CDR2 is YNFKEQ. With 4 bases clipped from V and 4 bases from J, the junction kept 7 bases outside the gene matches. CDR3 in DNA: TGTGCCAGCAGCCCTGGGAGGGGGCCCGGAAACACCATATATTTT. Its protein product is CASSPGRGPGNTIYF.

V usage is TRBV28 and J usage is TRBJ1-1; 8 bases are shared with TRBD1. With 5 bases clipped from V and 1 base from J, the junction kept 9 bases outside the gene matches. CDR1 MDHEN and CDR2 SYDVKM come from the germline V gene. This CDR3 is built from 16 residues. The CDR3 region is CASSRRRDRRNTEAFF. For the CDR3, the DNA is TGTGCCAGCAGTCGTAGGCGGGACAGGAGGAACACTGAAGCTTTCTTT.

This rearrangement joins TRBV9 to TRBJ2-2, with D possibly matching TRBD1 (6 bases). V gave up 3 bases and J gave up 6 bases, with 15 bases separating them. This CDR3 is built from 15 residues. The germline V gene encodes CDR1 SGDLS and CDR2 YYNGEE. The CDR3 region is CASSARSSGAGELFF. The CDR3 nucleotides are TGTGCCAGCAGCGCTCGCTCCTCAGGGGCCGGGGAGCTGTTTTTT.

V and J are TRBV19 and TRBJ1-5; unclear D gene. Trimming cost V 8 bases and J 1 base, with 12 bases left between them. Germline V gene lookup returns CDR1 LNHDA and CDR2 SQIVND (reference sequence). The CDR3 consists of 14 residues. CDR3 DNA: TGTGCCAGTGGTTTTGGAGTAAGCAATCAGCCCCAGCATTTT. Amino acid sequence: CASGFGVSNQPQHF.

This chain uses TRBV6-6 with TRBJ2-5, with 13 positions matching TRBD2. This CDR3 region has 15 residues. Germline CDR1 and CDR2: MNHNY and SVGAGI (reference sequence). V lost 7 bases and J lost 5; bases outside the gene matches: 7. This CDR3 reads CASNQLAGGMETQYF. As DNA, the CDR3 is TGTGCCAGCAACCAACTAGCGGGGGGGATGGAGACCCAGTACTTC.